This entry lists 14 T cell receptor beta chains sequenced from one sample in a study of cytomegalovirus exposure and HLA in healthy donors. The primer mix had 60 Vbeta and 13 Jbeta primers. Here immunoSEQ multiplex PCR was the method, and the copy in TCRdb shows in-frame clones only, minus some. The sample has tens of thousands of clones; around half are singletons. Sequencing was performed on PBMCs. The receptors were gathered from a woman aged 40 to 49 in good health and CMV-seropositive.

The table lists this clone with a few counts. The chain links TRBV2 to TRBJ1-1; 7 bases agree with TRBD1. CDR3 length: 10 amino acids. Losses at the gene ends were 10 bases for V and 9 bases for J; bases not matched to a gene: 5. The germline gives CDR1 SNHLY, CDR2 FYNNEI. The CDR3 DNA reads TGTGCCATCCAGACAGGGAAAGCTTTCTTT. Encoded protein: CAIQTGKAFF.

The V gene is TRBV6-4, the J gene TRBJ1-5; D might be TRBD1 (5 bases). V lost 2 bases and J 3 bases, leaving 20 bases between the germline ends. The germline gives CDR1 MRHNA, CDR2 SNTAGT. The CDR3 spans 18 residues. The CDR3 DNA reads as TGTGCCAGCAGTGACAAGAGACAGACATTTAAGATCAATCAGCCCCAGCATTTT. This codes for CASSDKRQTFKINQPQHF.

This chain uses TRBV10-3 with TRBJ1-1, with 10 bases matching TRBD1. Germline loops: CDR1 ENHRY, CDR2 SYGVKD. The length of the CDR3 is 16 residues. Trimming removed 4 bases from V and 4 bases from J; junction bases left unmatched: 9. The DNA for the CDR3 is TGTGCCATCAGTGGGGACAGGGGAATAGGTGGCACTGAAGCTTTCTTT. The encoded protein is CAISGDRGIGGTEAFF.

The V and J genes are TRBV6-1 and TRBJ2-7, with D possibly matching TRBD2 (5 bases). The CDR3 runs to 15 residues. V gave up 2 bases and J gave up 7 bases, with 18 bases separating them. Germline V gene lookup returns CDR1 MNHNS and CDR2 SASEGT. The CDR3 bases are TGTGCCAGCAGTGAAAGCCTGCTAGCAATAGGGGAGCAGTACTTC. Amino acids: CASSESLLAIGEQYF.

This clone was seen more than once but under ten times. The gene calls are TRBV7-9 and TRBJ2-3; no definite D call. The CDR3 runs 13 residues. The V end was cut by 1 base, the J end by 8 bases, with 10 bases between. Germline V gene lookup returns CDR1 SEHNR and CDR2 FQNEAQ (reference sequence). CDR3 in DNA: TGTGCCAGCAGCTTAGAGCCCCTAAGTACGCAGTATTTT. It specifies CASSLEPLSTQYF.

This clone was counted only a few times. V gene TRBV7-9 combines with J gene TRBJ1-1; D call uncertain. CDR3 length: 11 residues. Germline V gene lookup returns CDR1 SEHNR and CDR2 FQNEAQ (reference sequence). V lost 3 bases, J lost 7 bases, and 6 bases lay in between. The CDR3 DNA is TGTGCCAGCAGCTTTCAAAATGAAGCTTTCTTT. Translating it yields CASSFQNEAFF.

The rearrangement uses TRBV30 and TRBJ2-2, with TRBD1 matching over 8 bases. V was clipped by 3 bases and J by 1 base; unmatched bases: 4. Germline V lookup: CDR1 GTSNPN, CDR2 SVGIG (reference sequence). The CDR3 spans 15 residues. The CDR3 spells CAWRLDRENTGELFF. The CDR3 DNA sequence: TGTGCCTGGAGACTGGACAGGGAGAACACCGGGGAGCTGTTTTTT.

This clone appeared a few times. The chain employs TRBV11-2 and TRBJ1-2, with a tentative D call TRBD1 (6 bases). Germline V gene sequence: CDR1 SGHAT, CDR2 FQNNGV. The CDR3 contains 14 residues. The V end was cut by 0 bases, the J end by 7 bases, with 12 bases between. The CDR3 protein is CASSLDGTFGGYTF. In nucleotides, the CDR3 is TGTGCCAGCAGCTTAGACGGGACATTTGGTGGCTACACCTTC.

The chain carries TRBV5-1 and TRBJ1-5, with a possible D match to TRBD1 (5 bases). The CDR3 loop spans 15 amino acids. Trimming took 5 bases from V and 2 from J, leaving 14 bases between them. Per germline, CDR1 SGHRS and CDR2 YFSETQ. The DNA for the CDR3 is TGCGCCAGCAGTTACAATGGGGCAGGCAATCAGCCCCAGCATTTT. It encodes CASSYNGAGNQPQHF. Full variable domain (rest looked up from reference TRBV5-1 and TRBJ1-5): KAGVTQTPRYLIKTRGQQVTLSCSPISGHRSVSWYQQTPGQGLQFLFEYFSETQRNKGNFPGRFSGRQFSNSRSEMNVSTLELGDSALYLCASSYNGAGNQPQHFGDGTRLSIL.

This clone was detected a few times. The chain combines TRBV4-2 with TRBJ2-2; D unresolved. CDR1 and CDR2 (germline): LGHNA, YNFKEQ. Trimming cost V 4 bases and J 6 bases, with 6 bases left between them. The CDR3 is made up of 12 amino acids. The CDR3 DNA follows: TGTGCCAGCAGCCCCCTCTCCGGGGAGCTGTTTTTT. Translation gives CASSPLSGELFF.

This chain connects TRBV2 to TRBJ1-3, with TRBD1 matching 8 bases. The CDR3 covers 15 residues. The germline V gene encodes CDR1 SNHLY and CDR2 FYNNEI. Trimming took 6 bases from V and 0 from J; bases not matched to a gene: 4. CDR3 DNA: TGTGCCAGCAGACAGGGGGAAAGCTCTGGAAACACCATATATTTT. This encodes CASRQGESSGNTIYF.

The V gene is TRBV7-2, the J gene TRBJ2-5; 11 bases are a match to TRBD1. The V segment lost 4 bases and the J segment 5 bases; nucleotides outside the gene matches: 6. This CDR3 is 15 amino acids long. Germline assignment: CDR1 SGHTA and CDR2 FQGNSA. CDR3 nucleotide sequence: TGTGCCAGCAGCTCCGGGACAGGGGGAGCGGAGACCCAGTACTTC. It yields the protein CASSSGTGGAETQYF. Supplemented by reference TRBV7-2 and TRBJ2-5, the full variable domain reads GAGVSQSPSNKVTEKGKDVELRCDPISGHTALYWYRQSLGQGLEFLIYFQGNSAPDKSGLPSDRFSAERTGGSVSTLTIQRTQQEDSAVYLCASSSGTGGAETQYFGPGTRLLVL.

The rearrangement joins TRBV30 to TRBJ1-6, with D hard to call. From germline, CDR1 is GTSNPN and CDR2 SVGIG (reference sequence). This CDR3 contains 14 residues. V was pared by 8 bases and J by 9 bases, with 20 bases between. The CDR3 DNA reads TGTGCCCGAGCCCCCATGGGTAGCGCTTCACCCCTCCACTTT. This codes for CARAPMGSASPLHF.

This clone was counted a few times. The V call is TRBV7-9, the J call TRBJ1-4; a weak D match, TRBD1 (6 bases). The germline V and J ends were trimmed by 6 bases and 5 bases, with 13 bases remaining between them. The germline V gene has CDR1 SEHNR and CDR2 FQNEAQ (reference sequence). The CDR3 spans 14 residues. Here the CDR3 reads CASSTLTGNEKLFF. CDR3 DNA: TGTGCCAGCAGTACACTCACAGGGAATGAAAAACTGTTTTTT.